This T cell receptor (beta chain) is from a study of metastatic and nonmetastatic thyroid tumors. In the study overall: Repertoires from blood and tumor or nodule tissue of malignant and benign thyroid patients were compared.

Each patient came to thyroid surgery without any prior treatment (of any kind). The sample holds many counts of this clone. The antigen is not known. Study-level points and caveats: Compared with benign nodules, malignant thyroid tumors were reported to have significantly higher TCR beta diversity in both blood and tumor.

Germline V lookup: CDR1 SEHNR, CDR2 FQNEAQ (reference sequence). The ends were cut back, 6 bases at V and 2 bases at J, with 14 bases in the middle. The CDR3 runs 14 residues. Original processing methods: The study's classifier, a distant-metastasis tool for papillary thyroid cancer, was built using CDR3 differences across clinicopathological groups. Using MiXCR, TCRdb reanalyzed the PCR reads. What appears here as the V and J calls and clone size reflects TCRdb's work, not the paper's. The profile shows tens of thousands of clones, about an eighth of them singletons. This chain connects TRBV7-9 to TRBJ2-7; D uncertain. This receptor was obtained from a female donor with papillary thyroid cancer or a benign thyroid nodule (not recorded which). Some clones in this sample may be carry-over from other donors' samples. Sequenced: blood. As DNA, the CDR3 is TGTGCCAGCAGATCTTATGAGGCACCCTACGAGCAGTACTTC. Its translation: CASRSYEAPYEQYF.